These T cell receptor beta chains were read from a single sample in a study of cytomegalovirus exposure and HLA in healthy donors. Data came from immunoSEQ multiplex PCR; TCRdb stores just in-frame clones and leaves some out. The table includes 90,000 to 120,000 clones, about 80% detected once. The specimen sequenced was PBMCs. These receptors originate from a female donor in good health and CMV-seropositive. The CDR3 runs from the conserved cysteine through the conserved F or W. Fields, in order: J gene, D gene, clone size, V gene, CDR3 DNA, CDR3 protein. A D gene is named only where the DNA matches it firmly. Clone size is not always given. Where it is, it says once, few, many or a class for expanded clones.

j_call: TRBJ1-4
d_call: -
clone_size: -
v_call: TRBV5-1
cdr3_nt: TGCGCCAGCAGCTTGGCCGGACAGCTTAATGAAAAACTGTTTTTT
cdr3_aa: CASSLAGQLNEKLFF

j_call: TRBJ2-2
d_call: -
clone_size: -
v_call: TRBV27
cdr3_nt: TGTGCCAGTTATAACACCGGGGAGCTGTTTTTT
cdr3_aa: CASYNTGELFF

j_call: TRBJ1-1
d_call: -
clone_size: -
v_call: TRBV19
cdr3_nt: TGTGCCAGTAGTATAAGGGGAAAGGGGAACACTGAAGCTTTCTTT
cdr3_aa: CASSIRGKGNTEAFF

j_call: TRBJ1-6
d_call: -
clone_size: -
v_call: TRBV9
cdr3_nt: TGTGCCAGCAGCGTAGAGGGGACACTAAATTCACCCCTCCACTTT
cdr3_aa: CASSVEGTLNSPLHF

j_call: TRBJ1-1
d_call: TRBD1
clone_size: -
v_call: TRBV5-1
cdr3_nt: TGCGCCAGCAGCTGGACAGGGGAGAGGACTGAAGCTTTCTTT
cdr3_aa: CASSWTGERTEAFF

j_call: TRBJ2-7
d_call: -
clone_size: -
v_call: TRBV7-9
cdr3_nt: TGTGCCAGCAGCTTAGCGCAGGAGCAGTACTTC
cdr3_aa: CASSLAQEQYF

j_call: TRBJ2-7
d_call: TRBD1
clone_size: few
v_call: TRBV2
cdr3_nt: TGTGCCAGCAGGACAGGGGACTCCTACGAGCAGTACTTC
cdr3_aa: CASRTGDSYEQYF

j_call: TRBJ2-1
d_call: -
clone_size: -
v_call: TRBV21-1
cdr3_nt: TGTGCCAGCAGCCGAACGCCACGAGACGGGAATAACAATGAGCAGTTCTTC
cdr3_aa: CASSRTPRDGNNNEQFF

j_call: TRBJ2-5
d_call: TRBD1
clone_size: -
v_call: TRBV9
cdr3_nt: TGTGCCAGCAGCGTAGACCCGACAGGGATGGGGGAGACCCAGTACTTC
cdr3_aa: CASSVDPTGMGETQYF

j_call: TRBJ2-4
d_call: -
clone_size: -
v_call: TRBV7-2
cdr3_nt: TGTGCCAGCAGCTTATCGTACAGTGACATTCAGTACTTC
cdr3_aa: CASSLSYSDIQYF

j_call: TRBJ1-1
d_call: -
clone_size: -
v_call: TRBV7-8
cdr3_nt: TGTGCCAGCAGCTTAGGATTCGAGGGCTCTGAAGCTTTCTTT
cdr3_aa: CASSLGFEGSEAFF

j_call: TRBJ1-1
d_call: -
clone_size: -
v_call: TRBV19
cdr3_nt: TGTGCCAGTAGTATCCCCGCAGGGGCGAACACTGAAGCTTTCTTT
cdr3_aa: CASSIPAGANTEAFF

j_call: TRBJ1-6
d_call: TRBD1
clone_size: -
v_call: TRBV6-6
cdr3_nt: TGTGCCAGCAGTTGGGGGACAGGGGACTCACCCCTCCACTTT
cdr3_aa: CASSWGTGDSPLHF

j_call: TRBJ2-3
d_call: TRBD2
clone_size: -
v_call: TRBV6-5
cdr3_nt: TGTGCCAGCAATTGGACTAGCGGGAGCACAGATACGCAGTATTTT
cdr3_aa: CASNWTSGSTDTQYF

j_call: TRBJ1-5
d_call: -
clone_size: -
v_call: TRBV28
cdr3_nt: TGTGCCAGCAAGGTGGGGGGTTTTCGGCTTCGTAGCAATCAGCCCCAGCATTTT
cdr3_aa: CASKVGGFRLRSNQPQHF

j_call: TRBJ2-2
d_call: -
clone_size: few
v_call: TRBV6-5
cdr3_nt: TGTGCCAGCAGTACAAGACAGCACACCGGGGAGCTGTTTTTT
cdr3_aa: CASSTRQHTGELFF

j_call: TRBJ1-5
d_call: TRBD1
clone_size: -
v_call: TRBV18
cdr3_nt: TGTGCCAGCTCACCCCAAAGACAGGGTAATCAGCCCCAGCATTTT
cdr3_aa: CASSPQRQGNQPQHF

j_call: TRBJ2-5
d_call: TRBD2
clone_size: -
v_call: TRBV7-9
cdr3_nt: TGTGCCAGCAGCTTAGGGGAGCGGGGGACCCAGTACTTC
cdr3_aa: CASSLGERGTQYF

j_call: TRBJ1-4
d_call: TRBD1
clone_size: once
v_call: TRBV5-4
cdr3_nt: TGTGCCAGCAGCCAGGGGGGTTCCTCTAATGAAAAACTGTTTTTT
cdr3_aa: CASSQGGSSNEKLFF

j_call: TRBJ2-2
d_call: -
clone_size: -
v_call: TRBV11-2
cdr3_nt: TGTGCCAGCAGCTCCCTTGGGGGGACCGGGGAGCTGTTTTTT
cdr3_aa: CASSSLGGTGELFF

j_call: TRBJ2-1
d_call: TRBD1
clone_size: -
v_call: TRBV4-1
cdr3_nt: TGCGCCAGCAGCCTCGCTGGGACAGGGGGCAATGAGCAGTTCTTC
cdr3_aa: CASSLAGTGGNEQFF

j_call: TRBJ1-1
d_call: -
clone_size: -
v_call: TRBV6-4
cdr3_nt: TGTGCCAGCAGTGACTCGGGCGAGGAGGGGTTTGTTTTCTTT
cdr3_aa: CASSDSGEEGFVFF

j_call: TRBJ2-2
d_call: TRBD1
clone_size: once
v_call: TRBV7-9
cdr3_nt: TGTGCCAGCAGCTTCCACAGGGGATGGAACACCGGGGAGCTGTTTTTT
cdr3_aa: CASSFHRGWNTGELFF

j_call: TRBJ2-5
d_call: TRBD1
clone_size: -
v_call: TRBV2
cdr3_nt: TGTGCCAGAAACAGGGGAGAGACCCAGTACTTC
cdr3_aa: CARNRGETQYF

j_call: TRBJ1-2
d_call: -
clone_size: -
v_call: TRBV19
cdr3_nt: TGTGCCAGTCTCCAAGATCACAGTATTAACTATGGCTACACCTTC
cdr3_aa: CASLQDHSINYGYTF

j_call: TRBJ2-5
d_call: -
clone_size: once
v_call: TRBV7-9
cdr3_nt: TGTGCCAGCAGCTTAACTCGGACAGAACAAGAGACCCAGTACTTC
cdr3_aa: CASSLTRTEQETQYF

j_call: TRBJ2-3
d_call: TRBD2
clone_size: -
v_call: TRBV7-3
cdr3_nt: TGTGCCAGCAGCTTAAACCGGACCGGGACTAGCGGGGGGGATACGCAGTATTTT
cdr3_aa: CASSLNRTGTSGGDTQYF

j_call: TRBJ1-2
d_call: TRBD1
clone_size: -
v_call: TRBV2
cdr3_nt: TGTGCCAGCAGCGGGACAGGTGGGAGCTATGGCTACACCTTC
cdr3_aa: CASSGTGGSYGYTF

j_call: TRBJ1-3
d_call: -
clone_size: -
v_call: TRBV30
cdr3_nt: TGTGCCTGGAGTTTCCACTCTGGAAACACCATATATTTT
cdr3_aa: CAWSFHSGNTIYF

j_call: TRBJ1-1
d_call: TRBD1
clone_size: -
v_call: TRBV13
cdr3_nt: TGTGCCAGCAGCACTCGACAGGGGCAAGCTTTCTTT
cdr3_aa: CASSTRQGQAFF

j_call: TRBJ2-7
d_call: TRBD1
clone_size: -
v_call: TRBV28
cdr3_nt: TGTGCCAGCAGTCCGGGACAGGGGTTCTACGAGCAGTACTTC
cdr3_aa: CASSPGQGFYEQYF

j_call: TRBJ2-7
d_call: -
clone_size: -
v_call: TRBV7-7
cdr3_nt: TGTGCTAGTCCAGGGCAGGGGCCCTACGAGCAGTACTTC
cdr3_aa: CASPGQGPYEQYF

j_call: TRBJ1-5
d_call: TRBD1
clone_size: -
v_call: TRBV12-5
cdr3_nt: TGTGCTAGTGGCCCCGGGACAGTGAATCAGCCCCAGCATTTT
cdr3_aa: CASGPGTVNQPQHF

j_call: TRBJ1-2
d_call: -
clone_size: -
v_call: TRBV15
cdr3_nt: TGTGCCACCAGCAGGAGGGGGACCGTCGGCTACACCTTC
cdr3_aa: CATSRRGTVGYTF

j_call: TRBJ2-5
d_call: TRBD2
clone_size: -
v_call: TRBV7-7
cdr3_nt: TGTGCTAGCAGCTTAGCGACTAGCGGGACGGAGACCCAGTACTTC
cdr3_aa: CASSLATSGTETQYF

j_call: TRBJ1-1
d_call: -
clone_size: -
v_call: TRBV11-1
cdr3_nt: TGTGCCAGCAGCTTGCAGGGAGGGACTGAAGCTTTCTTT
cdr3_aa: CASSLQGGTEAFF

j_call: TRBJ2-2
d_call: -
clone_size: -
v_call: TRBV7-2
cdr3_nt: TGTGCCAGCAGCCAACAGGTAGATCACACCGGGGAGCTGTTTTTT
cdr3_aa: CASSQQVDHTGELFF

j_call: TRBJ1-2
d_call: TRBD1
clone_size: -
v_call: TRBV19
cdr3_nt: TGTGCCAGTAGGCAGGGGGACTATGGCTACACCTTC
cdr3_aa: CASRQGDYGYTF

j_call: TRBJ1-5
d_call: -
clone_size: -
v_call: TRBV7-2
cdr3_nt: TGTGCCAGCAGCTTAGTAACAGGGACCTATCAGCCCCAGCATTTT
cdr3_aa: CASSLVTGTYQPQHF

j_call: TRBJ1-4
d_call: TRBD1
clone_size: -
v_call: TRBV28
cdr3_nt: TGTGCCAGCAGCCCCTCAGGGGGACAGGGGTTAAGGGAAAAACTGTTTTTT
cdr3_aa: CASSPSGGQGLREKLFF

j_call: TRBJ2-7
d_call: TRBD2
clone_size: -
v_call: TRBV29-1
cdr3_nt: TGCAGCGCCGCACGGACTAGCGGGAACCACGAGCAGTACTTC
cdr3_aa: CSAARTSGNHEQYF

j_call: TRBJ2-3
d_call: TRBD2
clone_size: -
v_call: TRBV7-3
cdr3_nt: TGTGCCAGCAGCTTAGGTCTGTTTGGTGGGACTAGGGGAGATACGCAGTATTTT
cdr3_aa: CASSLGLFGGTRGDTQYF

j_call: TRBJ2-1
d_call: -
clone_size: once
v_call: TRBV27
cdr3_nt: TGTGCCAGCAGTTTAGGGCAAATCAACTACAATGAGCAGTTCTTC
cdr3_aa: CASSLGQINYNEQFF

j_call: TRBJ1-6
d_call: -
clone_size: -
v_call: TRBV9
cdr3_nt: TGTGCCAGCAGCGGAGTACCAGGGTCATATAATTCACCCCTCCACTTT
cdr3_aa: CASSGVPGSYNSPLHF

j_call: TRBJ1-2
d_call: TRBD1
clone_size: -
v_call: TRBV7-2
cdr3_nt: TGTGCCAGCATAGGGCAGGGGGTTTTATATGGCTACACCTTC
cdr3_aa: CASIGQGVLYGYTF

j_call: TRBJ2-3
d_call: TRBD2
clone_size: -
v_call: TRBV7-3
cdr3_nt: TGTGCCAGCAGCATCGGTCTAGCGGGAGGGTCAGATACGCAGTATTTT
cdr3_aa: CASSIGLAGGSDTQYF

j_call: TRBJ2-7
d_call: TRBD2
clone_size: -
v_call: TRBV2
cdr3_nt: TGTGCCAGCAGTCGAAGCGGGATGGCCTCCTACGAGCAGTACTTC
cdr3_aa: CASSRSGMASYEQYF

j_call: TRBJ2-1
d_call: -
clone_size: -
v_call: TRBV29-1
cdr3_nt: TGCAGCGTCCTTATTTACAATGAGCAGTTCTTC
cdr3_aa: CSVLIYNEQFF

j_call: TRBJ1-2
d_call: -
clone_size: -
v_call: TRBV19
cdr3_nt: TGTGCCAGTAGTTCCAGGGATCGAGGCGGCTACACCTTC
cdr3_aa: CASSSRDRGGYTF

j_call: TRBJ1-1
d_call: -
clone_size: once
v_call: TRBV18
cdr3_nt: TGTGCCAGCTCACCAAGTAATCGACAGTTACGCACTGAAGCTTTCTTT
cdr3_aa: CASSPSNRQLRTEAFF